The entry below describes one T cell receptor beta chain. This entry comes from a study of spatial heterogeneity in lung cancer. Across the study: Detection consistently captured more beta-chain sequences than alpha-chain sequences. On average, each unique TCR and UMI combination appeared more than ten times in raw reads.

Time point noted: sample taken at primary tumor resection. Donation came from approximately 69 patients with untreated early-stage non-small cell lung cancer. Every individual TCR cDNA molecule carried its own unique molecular identifier, which allowed correction of PCR and sequencing errors. TCRdb reanalysed the 5' RACE reads using MiXCR and keeps one entry per CDR3 protein. The table records 5,500 to 7,000 distinct CDR3 sequences, about 13% of them present only once. This sequence was found in a female donor with early-stage non-small cell lung cancer. The sample here was normal lung tissue next to the tumor, taken at surgery.

The CDR3 loop is CASSLVRSGTGTDTQYF. The CDR3 coding sequence is TGTGCCAGCAGCTTAGTTCGGTCCGGTACGGGCACAGATACGCAGTATTTT. The J gene is TRBJ2-3, the V gene TRBV7-2; D gene ambiguous. Germline V gives CDR1 SGHTA, CDR2 FQGNSA. Trimming removed 1 base from V and 1 base from J, with 15 bases in between. This CDR3 comprises 17 residues.